This T cell receptor (beta chain) was observed in a study of T cells in Graves' hyperthyroidism and ophthalmopathy. Together with thyroid ultrasound, orbital computed tomography, serum thyroxine and TRAb, clinical symptoms were used for diagnoses. Amplified regions were TCR beta CDR3 sequences from RNA transcripts. In the first-round RT-PCR of the TCR CDR3, the HTBI primer set was used. TCRdb called the multiplex PCR reads again in MiXCR, with one record for every CDR3 protein. The sample carries about 250,000 distinct CDR3 sequences, roughly 22% recorded once. V gave up 3 bases and J gave up 8 bases, with 11 bases separating them. The CDR3 sequence is 13 residues long.

The specimen sequenced was blood. The chain uses TRBV12-3 or TRBV12-4 and TRBJ2-1; D unresolved. The receptor was isolated from a man in his thirties or forties with Graves' ophthalmopathy. For the CDR3, the DNA is TGTGCCAGCAGTTTTGGCAGTCGCTATGAGCAGTTCTTC. Protein product: CASSFGSRYEQFF.